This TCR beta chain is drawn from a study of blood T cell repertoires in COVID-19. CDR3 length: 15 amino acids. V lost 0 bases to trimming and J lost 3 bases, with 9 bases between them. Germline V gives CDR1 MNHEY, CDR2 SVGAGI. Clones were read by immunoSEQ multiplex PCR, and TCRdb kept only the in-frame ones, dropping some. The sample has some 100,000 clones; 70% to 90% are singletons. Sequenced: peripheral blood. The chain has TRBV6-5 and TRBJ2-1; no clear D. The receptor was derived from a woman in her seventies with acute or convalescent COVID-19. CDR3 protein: CASSYSPSSYNEQFF. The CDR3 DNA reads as TGTGCCAGCAGTTACTCCCCTAGTAGCTACAATGAGCAGTTCTTC.